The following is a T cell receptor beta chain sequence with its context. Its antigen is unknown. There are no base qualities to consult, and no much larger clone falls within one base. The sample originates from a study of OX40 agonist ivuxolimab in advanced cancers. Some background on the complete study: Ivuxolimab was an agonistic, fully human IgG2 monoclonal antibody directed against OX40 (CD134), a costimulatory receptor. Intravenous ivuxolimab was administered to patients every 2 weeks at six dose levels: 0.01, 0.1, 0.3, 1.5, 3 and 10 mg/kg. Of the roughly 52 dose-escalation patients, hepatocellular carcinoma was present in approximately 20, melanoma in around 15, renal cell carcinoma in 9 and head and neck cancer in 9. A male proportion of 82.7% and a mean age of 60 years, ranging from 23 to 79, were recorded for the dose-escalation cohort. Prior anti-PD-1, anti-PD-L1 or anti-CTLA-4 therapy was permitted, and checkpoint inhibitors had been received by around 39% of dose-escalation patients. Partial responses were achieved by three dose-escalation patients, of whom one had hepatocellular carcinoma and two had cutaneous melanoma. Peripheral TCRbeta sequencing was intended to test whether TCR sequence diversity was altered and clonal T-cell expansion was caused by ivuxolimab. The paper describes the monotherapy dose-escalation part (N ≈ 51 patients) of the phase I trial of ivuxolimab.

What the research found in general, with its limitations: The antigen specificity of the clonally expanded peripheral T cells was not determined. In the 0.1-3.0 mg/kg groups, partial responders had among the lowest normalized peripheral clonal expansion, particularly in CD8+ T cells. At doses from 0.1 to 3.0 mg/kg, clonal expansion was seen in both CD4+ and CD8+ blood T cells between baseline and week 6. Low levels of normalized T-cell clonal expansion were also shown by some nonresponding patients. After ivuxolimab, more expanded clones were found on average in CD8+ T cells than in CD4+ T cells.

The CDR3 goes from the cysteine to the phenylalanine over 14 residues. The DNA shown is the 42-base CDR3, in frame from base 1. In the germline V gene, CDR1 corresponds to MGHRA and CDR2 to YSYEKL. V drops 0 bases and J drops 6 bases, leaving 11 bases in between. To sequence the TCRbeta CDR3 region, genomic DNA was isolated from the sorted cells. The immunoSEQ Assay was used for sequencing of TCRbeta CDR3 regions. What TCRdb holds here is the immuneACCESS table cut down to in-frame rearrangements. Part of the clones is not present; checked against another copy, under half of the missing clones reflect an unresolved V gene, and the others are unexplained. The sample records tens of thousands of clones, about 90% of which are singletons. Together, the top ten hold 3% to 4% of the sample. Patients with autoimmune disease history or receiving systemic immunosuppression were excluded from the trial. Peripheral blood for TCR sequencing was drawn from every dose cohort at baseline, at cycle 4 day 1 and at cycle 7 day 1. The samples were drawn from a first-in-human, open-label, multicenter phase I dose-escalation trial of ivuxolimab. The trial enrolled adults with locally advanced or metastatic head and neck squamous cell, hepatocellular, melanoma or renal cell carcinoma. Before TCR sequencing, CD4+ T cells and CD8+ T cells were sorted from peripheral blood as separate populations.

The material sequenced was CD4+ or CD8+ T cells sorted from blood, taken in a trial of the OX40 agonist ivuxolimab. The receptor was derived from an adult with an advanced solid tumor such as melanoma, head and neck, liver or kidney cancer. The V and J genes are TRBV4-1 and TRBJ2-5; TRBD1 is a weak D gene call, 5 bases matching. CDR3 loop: CASSQEGHPQTQYF. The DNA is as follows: TGCGCCAGCAGCCAAGAGGGGCACCCTCAGACCCAGTACTTC.